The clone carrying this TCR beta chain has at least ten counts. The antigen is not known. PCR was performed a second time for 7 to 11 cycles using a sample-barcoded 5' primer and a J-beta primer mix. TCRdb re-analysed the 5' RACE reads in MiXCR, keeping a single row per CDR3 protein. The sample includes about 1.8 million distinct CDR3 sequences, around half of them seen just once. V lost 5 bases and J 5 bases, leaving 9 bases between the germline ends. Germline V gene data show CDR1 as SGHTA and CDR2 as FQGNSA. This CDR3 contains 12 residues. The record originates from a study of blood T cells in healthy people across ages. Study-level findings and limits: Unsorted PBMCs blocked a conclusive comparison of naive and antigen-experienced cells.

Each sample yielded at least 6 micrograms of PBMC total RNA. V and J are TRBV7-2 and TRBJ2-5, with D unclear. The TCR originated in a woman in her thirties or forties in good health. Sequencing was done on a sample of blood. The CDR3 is CASSPPAETQYF. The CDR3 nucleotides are TGTGCCAGCAGCCCCCCCGCGGAGACCCAGTACTTC.